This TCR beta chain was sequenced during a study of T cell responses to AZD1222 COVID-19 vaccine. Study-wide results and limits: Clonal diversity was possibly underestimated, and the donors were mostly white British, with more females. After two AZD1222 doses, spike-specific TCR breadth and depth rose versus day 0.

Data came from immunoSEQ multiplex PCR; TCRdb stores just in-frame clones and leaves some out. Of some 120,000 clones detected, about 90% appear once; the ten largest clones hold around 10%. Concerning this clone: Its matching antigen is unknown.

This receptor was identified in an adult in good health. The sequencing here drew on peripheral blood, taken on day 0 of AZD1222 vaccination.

CDR3 in amino acids: CASLQGTGINQPQHF. The CDR3 DNA is TGTGCCAGCCTCCAGGGGACAGGGATAAATCAGCCCCAGCATTTT. The rearrangement uses TRBV18 and TRBJ1-5; 9 positions match TRBD1. The length of the CDR3 is 15 residues. Germline assignment: CDR1 KGHSH and CDR2 LQKENI. The V gene end was trimmed by 8 bases and the J gene end by 4 bases; junction bases not matched to a gene: 9.